The clone carrying this TCR beta chain was found a few times. Its antigen is currently unknown. This entry comes from a study of T-cell reconstitution after alpha-beta-depleted transplantation in children. Findings of the study overall: The study traced high day-60 TCRbeta diversity in some patients to surviving recipient T cells and thymic progenitors. At the one-year point after transplant, T-cell counts and TCRbeta diversity were found to come mostly from T cells that had been newly produced. After transplant, at about two months, alpha-beta T cells were reportedly derived from several hundred expanded graft clones.

Preparation of the TCRbeta library involved a method that used unique molecular identifiers. TCRdb recomputed calls from the PCR reads with MiXCR, one row per CDR3 protein. This table has around 450,000 distinct CDR3 sequences, about 17% appearing once. This CDR3 region has 15 residues. Trimming cost V 1 base and J 4 bases, with 17 bases left between them. The V gene's germline CDR1 is DFQATT and CDR2 SNEGSKA (reference sequence). The receptor comes from a boy under two years old who had a stem cell transplant for Wiskott-Aldrich syndrome, so the T cells may come from the graft donor. The rearrangement joins TRBV20-1 to TRBJ2-7, with a weak D call TRBD2 (5 bases). The material was PBMCs, mostly from graft donor cells, obtained 360 days after TCRalphabeta/CD19-depleted stem cell transplant. CDR3 sequence: CSARVREGTTYEQYF. CDR3 bases: TGCAGTGCTAGAGTCCGTGAGGGTACTACTTACGAGCAGTACTTC.